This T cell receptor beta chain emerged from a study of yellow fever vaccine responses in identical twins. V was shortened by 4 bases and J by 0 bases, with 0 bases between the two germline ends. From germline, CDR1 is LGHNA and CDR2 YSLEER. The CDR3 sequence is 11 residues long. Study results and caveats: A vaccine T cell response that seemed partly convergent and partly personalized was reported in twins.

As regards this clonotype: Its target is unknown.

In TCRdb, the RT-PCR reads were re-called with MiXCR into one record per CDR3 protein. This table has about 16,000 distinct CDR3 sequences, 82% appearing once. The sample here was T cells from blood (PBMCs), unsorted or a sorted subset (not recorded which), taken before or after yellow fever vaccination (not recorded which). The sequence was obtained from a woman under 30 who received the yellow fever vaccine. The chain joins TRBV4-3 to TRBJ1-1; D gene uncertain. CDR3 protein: CASSLNTEAFF. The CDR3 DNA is TGCGCCAGCAGCCTGAACACTGAAGCTTTCTTT.